This TCR beta chain was profiled in a study of vaccination and CD4 T cells after COVID-19. Regarding treatment: roughly 10-day PBMC culture with coronavirus spike peptide pools or control peptides (ViraFEST assay). Cells were cultured for approximately 10 days, and then CD4+ T cells were isolated by negative selection. Comments on this clonotype: Its target is unknown.

Sequencing of the DNA from cultured CD4+ T cells was carried out with the Oncomine TCR Beta short-read assay. TCRdb recomputed calls from the PCR reads with MiXCR, one row per CDR3 protein. Found here are around 15,000 distinct CDR3 sequences, 55% to 75% of them singletons; the top ten hold over 8.5%. The receptor comes from a human donor who had recovered from COVID-19. The sequenced material came from CD4+ T cells from blood, cultured in vitro.

The CDR3 loop is CAIRTSGPQETQYF. CDR3 nucleotide sequence: TGTGCCATCAGAACTAGCGGCCCCCAAGAGACCCAGTACTTC. J is TRBJ2-5 and V is TRBV10-3, with 8 nucleotides matching TRBD2. V dropped 6 bases and J dropped 1; count of bases not matched to a gene: 4. The CDR3 consists of 14 residues. Germline V lookup: CDR1 ENHRY, CDR2 SYGVKD.